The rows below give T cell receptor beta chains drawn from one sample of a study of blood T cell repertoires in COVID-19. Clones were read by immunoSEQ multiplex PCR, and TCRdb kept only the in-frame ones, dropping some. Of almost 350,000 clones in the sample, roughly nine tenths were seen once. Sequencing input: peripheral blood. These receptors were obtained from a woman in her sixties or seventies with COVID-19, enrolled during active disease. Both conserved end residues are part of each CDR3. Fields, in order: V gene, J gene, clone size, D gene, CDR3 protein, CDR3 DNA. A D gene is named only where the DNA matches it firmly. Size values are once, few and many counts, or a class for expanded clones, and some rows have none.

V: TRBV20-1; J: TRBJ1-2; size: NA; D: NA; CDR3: CSALNGYTF; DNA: TGCAGTGCCTTAAATGGCTACACCTTC
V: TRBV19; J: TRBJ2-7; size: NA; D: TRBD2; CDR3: CASSRRLAGLNEQYF; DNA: TGTGCCAGTAGCCGGAGACTAGCGGGGCTAAACGAGCAGTACTTC
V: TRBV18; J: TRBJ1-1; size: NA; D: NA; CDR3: CASSPDRTTEAFF; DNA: TGTGCCAGCTCACCCGACAGAACCACTGAAGCTTTCTTT
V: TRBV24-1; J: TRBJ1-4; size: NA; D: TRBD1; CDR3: CATSDGTGRGSEKLFF; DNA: TGTGCCACCAGTGACGGGACAGGGAGGGGTAGTGAAAAACTGTTTTTT
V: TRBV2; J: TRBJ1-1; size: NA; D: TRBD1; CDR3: CASSRTGHTEAFF; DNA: TGTGCCAGCAGTCGGACAGGACACACTGAAGCTTTCTTT
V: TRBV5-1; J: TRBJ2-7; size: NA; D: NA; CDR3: CASSFADYEQYF; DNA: TGCGCCAGCAGCTTTGCAGACTACGAGCAGTACTTC
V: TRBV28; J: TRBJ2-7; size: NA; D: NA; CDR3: CASSMVVGEYYEQYF; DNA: TGTGCCAGCAGCATGGTGGTTGGAGAATACTACGAGCAGTACTTC
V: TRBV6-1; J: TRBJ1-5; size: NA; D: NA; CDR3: CASSELWDNNQPQHF; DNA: TGTGCCAGCAGTGAATTGTGGGACAACAATCAGCCCCAGCATTTT
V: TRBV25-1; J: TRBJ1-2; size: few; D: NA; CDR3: CASPPGYGYTF; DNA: TGTGCCAGCCCGCCGGGATATGGCTACACCTTC
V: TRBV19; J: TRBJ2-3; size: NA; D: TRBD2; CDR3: CASSPISGSSTDTQYF; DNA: TGTGCCAGTAGTCCGATTAGCGGGAGTAGCACAGATACGCAGTATTTT
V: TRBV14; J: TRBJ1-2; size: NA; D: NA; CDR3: CASSQGQYYGYTF; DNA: TGTGCCAGCAGCCAAGGGCAGTACTATGGCTACACCTTC
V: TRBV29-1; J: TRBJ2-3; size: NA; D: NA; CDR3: CSVEDIDSRSTDTQYF; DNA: TGCAGCGTTGAAGATATCGACAGCCGAAGCACAGATACGCAGTATTTT
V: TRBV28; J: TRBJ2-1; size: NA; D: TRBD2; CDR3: CASRLAGRNEQFF; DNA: TGTGCCAGCAGGCTAGCGGGTAGGAATGAGCAGTTCTTC
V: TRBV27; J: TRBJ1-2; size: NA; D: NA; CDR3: CASGPRVGAVDYGYTF; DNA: TGTGCCAGCGGCCCTCGGGTAGGGGCAGTAGACTATGGCTACACCTTC
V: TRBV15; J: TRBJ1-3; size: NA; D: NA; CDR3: CATSRDRTRLANTIYF; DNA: TGTGCCACCAGCAGAGATCGGACAAGGCTGGCAAACACCATATATTTT
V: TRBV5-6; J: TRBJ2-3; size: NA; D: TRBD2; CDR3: CASSFRSGGLADTQYF; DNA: TGTGCCAGCAGCTTCCGGAGCGGGGGGTTAGCAGATACGCAGTATTTT
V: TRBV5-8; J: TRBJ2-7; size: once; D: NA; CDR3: CASSLAGGRYEQYF; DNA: TGTGCCAGCAGCTTGGCCGGAGGGCGTTACGAGCAGTACTTC
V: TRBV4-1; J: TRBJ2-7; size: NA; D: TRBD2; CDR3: CASSSTGGGGYEQYF; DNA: TGCGCCAGCAGCTCGACCGGCGGCGGGGGCTACGAGCAGTACTTC
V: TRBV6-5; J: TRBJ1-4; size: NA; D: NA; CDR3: CASSPVGGEKLFF; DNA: TGTGCCAGCAGCCCGGTGGGGGGTGAAAAACTGTTTTTT
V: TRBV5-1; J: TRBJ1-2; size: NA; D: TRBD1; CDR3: CASSLAGQGEDGYTF; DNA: TGCGCCAGCAGCTTGGCGGGACAGGGGGAGGATGGCTACACCTTC
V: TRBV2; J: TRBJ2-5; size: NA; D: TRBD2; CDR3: CASRRRLAGEETQYF; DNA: TGTGCCAGCAGACGCAGACTAGCGGGGGAAGAGACCCAGTACTTC
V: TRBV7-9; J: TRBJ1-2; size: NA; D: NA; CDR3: CASSFPGRQGLNYGYTF; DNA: TGTGCCAGCAGTTTCCCGGGTCGTCAGGGCCTTAACTATGGCTACACCTTC
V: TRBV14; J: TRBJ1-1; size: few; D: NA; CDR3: CASSQDIITEAFF; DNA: TGTGCCAGCAGCCAAGATATAATTACTGAAGCTTTCTTT
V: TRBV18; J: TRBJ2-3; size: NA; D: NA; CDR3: CASSRATGIVTDTQYF; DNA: TGTGCCAGCTCACGAGCCACAGGGATAGTCACAGATACGCAGTATTTT
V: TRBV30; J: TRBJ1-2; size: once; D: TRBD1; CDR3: CAWSGDRGDGYTF; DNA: TGTGCCTGGAGTGGGGACAGGGGCGATGGCTACACCTTC
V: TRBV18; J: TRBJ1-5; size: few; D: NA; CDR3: CASSPTTQGQPQHF; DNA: TGTGCCAGCTCACCTACAACCCAGGGGCAGCCCCAGCATTTT
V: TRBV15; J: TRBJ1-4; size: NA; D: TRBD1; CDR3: CATSRYDRGTNEKLFF; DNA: TGTGCCACCAGCAGATACGACAGGGGAACTAATGAAAAACTGTTTTTT
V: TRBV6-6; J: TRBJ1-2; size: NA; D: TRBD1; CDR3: CASSYQDRGGPYGYTF; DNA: TGTGCCAGCAGTTACCAAGACAGGGGAGGACCCTATGGCTACACCTTC
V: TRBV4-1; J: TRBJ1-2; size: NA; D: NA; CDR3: CASSQVEGSDGYTF; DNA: TGCGCCAGCAGCCAGGTAGAGGGCTCGGATGGCTACACCTTC
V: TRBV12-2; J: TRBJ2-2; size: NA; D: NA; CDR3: CASRLGLADKRANTGELFF; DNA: TGTGCAAGTCGCTTGGGACTAGCGGATAAAAGGGCGAACACCGGGGAGCTGTTTTTT
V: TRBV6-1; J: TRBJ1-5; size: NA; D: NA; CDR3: CASSDRVNQPQHF; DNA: TGTGCCAGCAGTGACAGGGTTAATCAGCCCCAGCATTTT
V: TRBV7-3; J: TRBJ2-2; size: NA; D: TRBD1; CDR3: CASSLLGQDPTGELFF; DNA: TGTGCCAGCAGCTTATTAGGACAGGACCCCACCGGGGAGCTGTTTTTT
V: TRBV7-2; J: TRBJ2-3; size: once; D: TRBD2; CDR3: CASSWGTSGGSTQYF; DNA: TGTGCCAGCAGCTGGGGGACTAGCGGGGGCAGTACGCAGTATTTT
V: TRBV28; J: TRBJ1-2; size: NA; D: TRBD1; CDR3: CASSSTGGGYGYTF; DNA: TGTGCCAGCAGTTCGACAGGGGGCGGCTATGGCTACACCTTC
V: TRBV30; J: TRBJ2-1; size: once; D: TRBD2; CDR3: CAWRGASGGGHEQFF; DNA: TGTGCCTGGAGAGGGGCTAGCGGGGGAGGCCATGAGCAGTTCTTC
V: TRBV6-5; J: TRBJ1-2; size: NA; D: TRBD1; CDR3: CASRPGGVNRGYTF; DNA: TGTGCCAGCAGGCCAGGGGGCGTTAATCGTGGCTACACCTTC
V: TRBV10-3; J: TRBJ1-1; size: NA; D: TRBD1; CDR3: CAISDYSGQGDTEAFF; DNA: TGTGCCATCAGTGACTATTCAGGACAGGGAGACACTGAAGCTTTCTTT
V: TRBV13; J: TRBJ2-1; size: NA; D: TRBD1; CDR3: CASSLNKGAPYEQFF; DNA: TGTGCCAGCAGCTTAAATAAGGGGGCACCCTATGAGCAGTTCTTC
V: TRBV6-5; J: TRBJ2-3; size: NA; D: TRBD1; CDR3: CASSHRGQTDTQYF; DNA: TGTGCCAGCAGCCACAGGGGGCAAACAGATACGCAGTATTTT
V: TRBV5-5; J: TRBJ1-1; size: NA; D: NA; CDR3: CASSLLTENTEAFF; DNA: TGTGCCAGCAGCTTGCTAACAGAGAACACTGAAGCTTTCTTT
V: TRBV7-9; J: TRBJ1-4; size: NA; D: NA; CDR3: CASSLGGPTNEKLFF; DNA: TGTGCCAGCAGCTTAGGGGGGCCAACTAATGAAAAACTGTTTTTT
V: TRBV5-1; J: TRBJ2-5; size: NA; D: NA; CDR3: CASSPDSQETQYF; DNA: TGCGCCAGCAGTCCCGACAGCCAAGAGACCCAGTACTTC
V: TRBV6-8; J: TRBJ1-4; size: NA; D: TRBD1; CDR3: CASSDLGTGINEKLFF; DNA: TGTGCCAGCAGTGACCTTGGGACAGGGATCAATGAAAAACTGTTTTTT
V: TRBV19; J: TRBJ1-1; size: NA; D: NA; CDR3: CASSFTNTEAFF; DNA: TGTGCCAGTAGCTTCACAAACACTGAAGCTTTCTTT
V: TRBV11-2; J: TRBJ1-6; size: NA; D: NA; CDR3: CASSEVAAVSPLHF; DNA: TGTGCCAGCAGCGAGGTGGCAGCCGTTTCACCCCTCCACTTT
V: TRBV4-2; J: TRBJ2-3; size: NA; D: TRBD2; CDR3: CASSRGGSRTDTQYF; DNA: TGTGCCAGCAGCCGGGGCGGGAGTCGCACAGATACGCAGTATTTT
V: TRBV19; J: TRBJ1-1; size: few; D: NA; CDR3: CASSIYEQANTEAFF; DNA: TGTGCCAGTAGTATATATGAACAGGCGAACACTGAAGCTTTCTTT
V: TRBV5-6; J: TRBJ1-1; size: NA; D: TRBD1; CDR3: CASSYGTGLNTEAFF; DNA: TGTGCCAGCAGCTACGGGACAGGGTTAAACACTGAAGCTTTCTTT
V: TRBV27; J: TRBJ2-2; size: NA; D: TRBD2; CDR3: CASSDSSGNTGELFF; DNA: TGTGCCAGCAGTGACTCTAGCGGTAACACCGGGGAGCTGTTTTTT
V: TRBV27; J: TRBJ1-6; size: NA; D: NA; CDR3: CASSFGTFPRQSPLHF; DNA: TGTGCCAGCAGTTTCGGGACATTTCCACGACAATCACCCCTCCACTTT
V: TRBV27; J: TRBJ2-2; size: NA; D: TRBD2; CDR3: CAYIQRGRDTGELFF; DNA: TGTGCCTACATTCAGCGGGGGAGGGACACCGGGGAGCTGTTTTTT
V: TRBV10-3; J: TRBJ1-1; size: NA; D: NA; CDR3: CAISEFVGDKNTEAFF; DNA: TGTGCCATCAGTGAGTTCGTAGGGGACAAGAACACTGAAGCTTTCTTT
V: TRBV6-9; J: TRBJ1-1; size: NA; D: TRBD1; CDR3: CASSPRQGSDTEAFF; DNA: TGTGCCAGCAGCCCCCGACAGGGAAGTGACACTGAAGCTTTCTTT